The sequence of this T cell receptor (beta chain) was determined in a study of T cells in Graves' hyperthyroidism and ophthalmopathy. Background on the study: Peripheral blood was drawn at first diagnosis, prior to all treatment.

Diagnosis relied on clinical symptoms, serum thyroxine and TRAb, thyroid ultrasound and orbital computed tomography. From RNA transcripts, TCR beta CDR3 regions were amplified. Initially, a first-round RT-PCR of the TCR CDR3 employed the HTBI primer set. TCRdb independently ran MiXCR on the multiplex PCR reads; one entry per CDR3 protein. This sample has over 250,000 distinct CDR3 sequences, with around 15% found just once. This clonotype was detected many times. Its antigen is still unknown. Trimming took 5 bases from V and 7 from J; bases not matched to a gene: 2. Germline V gene sequence: CDR1 SEHNR, CDR2 FQNEAQ (reference sequence). The CDR3 consists of 12 residues. Study results and caveats: Patients with ophthalmopathy were separated from those with stable hyperthyroidism by a 13 V-J model. Blood also held most thyroid clonotypes expanded beyond 0.001.

The clonotype originates from a woman in her thirties or forties with Graves' ophthalmopathy. Sequenced: blood. The rearrangement links TRBV7-9 to TRBJ2-1; 7 bases match TRBD1. CDR3: CASSRTGNEQFF. The CDR3 nucleotides read TGTGCCAGCAGCCGGACAGGTAATGAGCAGTTCTTC.